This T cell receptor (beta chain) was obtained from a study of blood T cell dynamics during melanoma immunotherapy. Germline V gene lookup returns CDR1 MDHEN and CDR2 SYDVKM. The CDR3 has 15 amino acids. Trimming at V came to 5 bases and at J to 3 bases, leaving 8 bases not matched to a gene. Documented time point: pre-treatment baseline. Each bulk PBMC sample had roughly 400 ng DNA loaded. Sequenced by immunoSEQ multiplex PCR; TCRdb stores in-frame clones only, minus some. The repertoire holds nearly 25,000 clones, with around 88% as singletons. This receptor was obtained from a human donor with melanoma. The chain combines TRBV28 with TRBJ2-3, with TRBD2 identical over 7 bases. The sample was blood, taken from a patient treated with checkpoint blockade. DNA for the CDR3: TGTGCCAGCAGTACTTTGGGGGGAGGGACAGATACGCAGTATTTT. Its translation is CASSTLGGGTDTQYF.